This TCR beta chain is drawn from a study of blood T cell repertoires in COVID-19. Sequenced by immunoSEQ multiplex PCR; TCRdb stores in-frame clones only, minus some. The sample holds about 240,000 clones; around nine tenths are singletons and the top ten take around 10%. The junction had 16 bases not matched to a gene; V was cut back by 3 bases and J by 5 bases. The CDR3 sequence is 18 residues long. Germline CDR1 SGHDT, CDR2 YYEEEE. Grouping used clinical history reported by participants in a survey and questionnaire. Cohort 3 donors were reported recovered after two negative PCRs, clearance, or symptom resolution.

The genes are TRBV5-6 and TRBJ2-1, with 8 bases fitting TRBD2. This sequence originates from a man aged 35 to 55 who had recovered from COVID-19. Sequencing input: PBMCs or T cells enriched from blood (not recorded which). The CDR3 here is CASSSPVYQRERNNEQFF. The CDR3 DNA follows: TGTGCCAGCAGCTCTCCAGTTTATCAGCGGGAGAGGAACAATGAGCAGTTCTTC.